This entry features one T cell receptor (beta chain) sequence. What it binds is not known. The data were obtained in a study of Ad26.COV2.S vaccination and SARS-CoV-2 variants. Turning to the study itself: Among those in the COV1001 Ad26.COV2.S trial arm was the donor.

The CDR3 is made up of 14 amino acids. V was pared by 5 bases and J by 0 bases, with 8 bases between. Germline CDR1 reads LGHNA; CDR2 reads YNFKEQ. The protocol was immunoSEQ multiplex PCR, while the TCRdb copy is restricted to in-frame clones and leaves out a portion. Among 400,000 to 500,000 clones listed, 89% were seen once. Treatment given: around 19 received Ad26.COV2.S at low or high dose, single or two shots; about 5 received placebo; per-sample allocation not given. Samples were taken on day 63 after the first vaccine or placebo injection. General study results and limits: CD8+ and CD4+ T cells specific for spike reportedly responded with substantial breadth after vaccination.

The TCR originated in a person aged 18-65 years who received the Ad26.COV2.S COVID-19 vaccine or a placebo. The V gene is TRBV4-2, the J gene TRBJ2-4, with D perhaps assigned TRBD1 or TRBD2 (5 bases each). The sequences come from peripheral blood, collected in a trial of Ad26.COV2.S vaccine versus placebo. The DNA of the CDR3 is TGTGCCAGCAGCAGAGGGGTAGCCAAAAACATTCAGTACTTC. This gives the protein CASSRGVAKNIQYF.